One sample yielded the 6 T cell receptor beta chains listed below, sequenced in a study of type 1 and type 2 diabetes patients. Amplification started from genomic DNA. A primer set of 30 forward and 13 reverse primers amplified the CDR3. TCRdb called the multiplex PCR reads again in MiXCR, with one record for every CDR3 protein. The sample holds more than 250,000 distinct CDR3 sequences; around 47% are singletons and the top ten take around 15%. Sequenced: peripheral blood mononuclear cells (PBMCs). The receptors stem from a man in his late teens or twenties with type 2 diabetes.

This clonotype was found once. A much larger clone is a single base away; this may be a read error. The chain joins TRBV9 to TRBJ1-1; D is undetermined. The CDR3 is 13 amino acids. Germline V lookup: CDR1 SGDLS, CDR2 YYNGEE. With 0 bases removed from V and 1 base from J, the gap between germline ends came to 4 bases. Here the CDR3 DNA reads TGTGCCAGCAGCGTAGAATGGAACACTGAAGCTTTCTTT. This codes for CASSVEWNTEAFF.

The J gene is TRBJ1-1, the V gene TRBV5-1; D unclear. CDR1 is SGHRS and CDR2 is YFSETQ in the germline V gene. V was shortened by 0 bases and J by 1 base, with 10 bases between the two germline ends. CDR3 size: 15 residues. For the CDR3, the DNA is TGCGCCAGCAGCTTGGCCATAGGGAGGAACACTGAAGCTTTCTTT. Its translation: CASSLAIGRNTEAFF. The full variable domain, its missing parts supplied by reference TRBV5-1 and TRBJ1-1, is KAGVTQTPRYLIKTRGQQVTLSCSPISGHRSVSWYQQTPGQGLQFLFEYFSETQRNKGNFPGRFSGRQFSNSRSEMNVSTLELGDSALYLCASSLAIGRNTEAFFGQGTRLTVV.

For the CDR3, the DNA is TGTGCCAGCAGCGGACAGGGTTCCGGGGAGCTGTTTTTT. Protein product: CASSGQGSGELFF. The rearrangement links TRBV2 to TRBJ2-2; 8 bases fit TRBD1. CDR1 and CDR2 (germline): SNHLY, FYNNEI. This CDR3 spans 13 amino acids. Trimming removed 6 bases from V and 6 bases from J; junction bases left unmatched: 3.

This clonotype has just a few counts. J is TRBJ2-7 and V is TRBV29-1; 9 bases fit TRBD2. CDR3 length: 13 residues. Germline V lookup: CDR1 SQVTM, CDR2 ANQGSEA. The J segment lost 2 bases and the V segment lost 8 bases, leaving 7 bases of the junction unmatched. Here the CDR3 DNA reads TGCAGCACTCGGACTAGCGATACCTACGAGCAGTACTTC. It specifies CSTRTSDTYEQYF.

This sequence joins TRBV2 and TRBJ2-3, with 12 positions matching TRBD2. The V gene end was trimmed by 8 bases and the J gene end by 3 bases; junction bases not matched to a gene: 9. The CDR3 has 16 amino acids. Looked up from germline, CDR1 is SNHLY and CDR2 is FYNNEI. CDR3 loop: CASPPWTSGVTDTQYF. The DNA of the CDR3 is TGTGCCAGCCCTCCCTGGACTAGCGGGGTTACAGATACGCAGTATTTT.

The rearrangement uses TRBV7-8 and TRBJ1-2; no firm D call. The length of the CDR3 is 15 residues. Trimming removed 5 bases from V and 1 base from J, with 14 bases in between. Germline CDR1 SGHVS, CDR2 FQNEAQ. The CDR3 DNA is TGTGCCAGCAGCCCCCGATCGACGGTTAACTATGGCTACACCTTC. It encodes CASSPRSTVNYGYTF.